This TCR beta chain was found in a study of T cell repertoires in cytomegalovirus infection. As for the study in general: Public signatures in TCR beta pointed to CMV infection and matching HLA type.

Using its own MiXCR run on the reads, TCRdb lists one record per CDR3 protein. The table shows hundreds of thousands of distinct CDR3 sequences, with less than 25% occurring only once. There are many counts of this clonotype. Its antigen remains unidentified. Study outcomes and limitations: The response measured ex vivo was dominated by TCR beta clonotypes (HLA-C-restricted and CMV-specific). Cumulative public TCR beta family frequency identified carriers of CMV plus the relevant HLA.

Germline CDR1 is MGHRA and CDR2 is YSYEKL. The germline V and J ends were trimmed by 4 bases and 5 bases, with 13 bases remaining between them. This CDR3 region has 14 residues. The clonotype was recovered from a human donor in good health (CMV status not recorded). Some clones in this sample may be carry-over from other donors' samples. This sequence joins TRBV4-1 and TRBJ2-3; D ambiguous. The sequenced sample consisted of CD8+ T cells from PBMCs. Written as DNA, the CDR3 is TGCGCCAGCAGCCCACGCTCGGATGTAGATACGCAGTATTTT. Its protein product is CASSPRSDVDTQYF.